Each of the 2 T cell receptor beta chains below was sequenced from the same sample in a study of cytomegalovirus exposure and HLA in healthy donors. Primers included in the PCR were 60 Vbeta and 13 Jbeta primers. The method was immunoSEQ multiplex PCR; TCRdb's version includes in-frame clones alone and lacks a portion of them. Among about 170,000 clones listed, about 80% were seen once. The sample taken for sequencing was PBMCs. These receptors came from a woman in her thirties in good health and CMV-seropositive.

Only a few counts were recorded for this clone. The CDR3 bases are TGTGCCAGCAGCGTGGGACAGTGGGACACTGAAGCTTTCTTT. It yields the protein CASSVGQWDTEAFF. This chain links TRBV5-6 with TRBJ1-1; 7 bases agree with TRBD1. Losses at the gene ends were 4 bases for V and 3 bases for J; bases not matched to a gene: 6. CDR3 length equals 14 residues. Per germline, CDR1 SGHDT and CDR2 YYEEEE.

This clone was observed a few times. The J gene is TRBJ2-3, the V gene TRBV5-6; no definite D call. Trimming cost V 0 bases and J 1 base, with 6 bases left between them. This CDR3 comprises 14 residues. Germline values: CDR1 SGHDT, CDR2 YYEEEE. DNA for the CDR3: TGTGCCAGCAGCTTGGGGAGCGGCACAGATACGCAGTATTTT. It translates to CASSLGSGTDTQYF.